This T cell receptor (beta chain) was sequenced in a study of breast tumors, draining lymph nodes, adjacent tissues. This clonotype was recorded only once. Its antigen is undetermined. Study conclusions and caveats: Compared with basal-like, luminal-like tumors shared significantly more repertoire with nontumor tissue. Tumor TCR diversity was below lymph nodes but above nontumor tissue. That most tumor T cells come from lymph nodes remained unproven.

MiXCR, applied by TCRdb to the multiplex PCR reads, yields one record per CDR3 protein. In the table there are about 7,600 distinct CDR3 sequences, over 60% of which are singletons. This CDR3 has 15 residues. Germline CDR1 reads SNHLY; CDR2 reads FYNNEI. With 8 bases removed from V and 0 bases from J, the gap between germline ends came to 11 bases. The specimen sequenced was tumor-adjacent breast tissue. The sequence was obtained from a female donor with breast cancer. Some clones in this sample may be carry-over from other donors' samples. The chain links TRBV2 to TRBJ1-6; a possible D gene is TRBD1 (5 bases). CDR3 DNA sequence: TGTGCCAGCTTCCCAGACAGCTCCTATAATTCACCCCTCCACTTT. Its translation: CASFPDSSYNSPLHF.